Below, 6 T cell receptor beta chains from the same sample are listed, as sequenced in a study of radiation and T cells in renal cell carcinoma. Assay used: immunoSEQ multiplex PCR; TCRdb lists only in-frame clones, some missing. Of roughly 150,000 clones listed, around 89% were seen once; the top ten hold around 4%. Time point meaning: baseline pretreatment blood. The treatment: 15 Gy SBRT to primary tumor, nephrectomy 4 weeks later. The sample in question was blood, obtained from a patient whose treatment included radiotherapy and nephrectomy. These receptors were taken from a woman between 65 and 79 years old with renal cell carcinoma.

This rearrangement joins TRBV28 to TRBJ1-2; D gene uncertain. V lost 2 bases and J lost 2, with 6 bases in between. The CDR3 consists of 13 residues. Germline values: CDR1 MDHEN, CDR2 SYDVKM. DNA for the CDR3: TGTGCCAGCAGTTTACCAGGAAACTATGGCTACACCTTC. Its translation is CASSLPGNYGYTF.

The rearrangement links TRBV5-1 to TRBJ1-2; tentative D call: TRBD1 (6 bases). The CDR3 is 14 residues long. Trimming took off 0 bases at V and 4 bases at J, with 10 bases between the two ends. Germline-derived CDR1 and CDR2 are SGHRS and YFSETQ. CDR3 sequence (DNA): TGCGCCAGCAGCTTGGGGGGGCCTCTCTATGGCTACACCTTC. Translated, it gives CASSLGGPLYGYTF.

CDR3 region: CAWNQGQGHQPQHF. DNA for the CDR3: TGTGCCTGGAATCAGGGACAGGGGCATCAGCCCCAGCATTTT. This chain joins TRBV30 and TRBJ1-5, with TRBD1 matching over 10 bases. J gave up 5 bases and V 4 bases, and 5 bases lay outside the gene matches. Germline CDR1 and CDR2: GTSNPN and SVGIG (reference sequence). CDR3 length: 14 amino acids.

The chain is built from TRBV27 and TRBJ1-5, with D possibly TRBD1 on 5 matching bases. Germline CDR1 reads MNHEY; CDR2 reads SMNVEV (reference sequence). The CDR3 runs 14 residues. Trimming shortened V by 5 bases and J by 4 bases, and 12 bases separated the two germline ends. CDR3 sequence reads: CASSAQGPNQPQHF. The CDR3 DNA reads TGTGCCAGCAGTGCTCAGGGACCTAATCAGCCCCAGCATTTT.

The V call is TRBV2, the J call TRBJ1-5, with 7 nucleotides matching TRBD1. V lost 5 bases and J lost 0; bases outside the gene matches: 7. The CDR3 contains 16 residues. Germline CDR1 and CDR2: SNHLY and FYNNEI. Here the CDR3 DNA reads TGTGCCAGCAGTAAAACCGGGACAGATAGCAATCAGCCCCAGCATTTT. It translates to CASSKTGTDSNQPQHF.

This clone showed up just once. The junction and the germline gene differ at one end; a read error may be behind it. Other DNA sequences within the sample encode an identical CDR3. CDR3 sequence (DNA): TGCGCCAGCAGCTTGGGTCTGCTTAATTCACCCCTCCACTTT. Amino acids: CASSLGLLNSPLHF. The chain joins TRBV7-2 to TRBJ1-6; D unresolved. This CDR3 spans 14 amino acids. Germline lookup yields CDR1 SGHTA and CDR2 FQGNSA.